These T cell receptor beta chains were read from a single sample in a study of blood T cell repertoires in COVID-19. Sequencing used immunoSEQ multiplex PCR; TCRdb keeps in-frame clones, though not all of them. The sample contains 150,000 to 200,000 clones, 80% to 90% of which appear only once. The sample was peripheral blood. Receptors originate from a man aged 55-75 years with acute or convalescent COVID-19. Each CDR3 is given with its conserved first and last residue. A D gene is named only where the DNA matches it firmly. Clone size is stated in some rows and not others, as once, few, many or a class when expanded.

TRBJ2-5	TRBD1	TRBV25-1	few	TGTGCCAGCTCGAACCGCGCCCCCAAGACAGGGAAGAAAGAGACCCAGTACTTC	CASSNRAPKTGKKETQYF
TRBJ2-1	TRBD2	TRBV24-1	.	TGTGCCACCAGTGTGAGGGGACTAGCGGGAGATGAGCAGTTCTTC	CATSVRGLAGDEQFF
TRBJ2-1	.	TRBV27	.	TGTGCCAGCAGTTTATCATCGGGGGAGAGATACAATGAGCAGTTCTTC	CASSLSSGERYNEQFF
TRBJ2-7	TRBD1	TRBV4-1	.	TGCGCCAGCAGCCTGGGTCTGGCAGGGGGCAACGAGCAGTACTTC	CASSLGLAGGNEQYF
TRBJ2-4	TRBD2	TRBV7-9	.	TGTGCCAGCAGTCGACTAGCGGGAGAAGGCAAAAACATTCAGTACTTC	CASSRLAGEGKNIQYF
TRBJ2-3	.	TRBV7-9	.	TGTGCCAGCAGCTTAGACGGAGATACGCAGTATTTT	CASSLDGDTQYF
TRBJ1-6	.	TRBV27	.	TGTGCCAGCAGTTTAAGTGCGGGCTATAATTCACCCCTCCACTTT	CASSLSAGYNSPLHF
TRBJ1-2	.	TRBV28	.	TGTGCCAGCAGTTTAGAGGGTTGGTATGGCTACACCTTC	CASSLEGWYGYTF
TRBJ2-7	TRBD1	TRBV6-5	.	TGTGCCAGCAGAACAGGGGTTTACGAGCAGTACTTC	CASRTGVYEQYF
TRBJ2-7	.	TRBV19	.	TGTGCCAGTAGTACTTCCCGGGACAGCGCCGGGGGGCAGTACTTC	CASSTSRDSAGGQYF
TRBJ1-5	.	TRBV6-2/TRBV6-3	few	TGTGCCAGCAGTTACCGGGACACTCAGCCCCAGCATTTT	CASSYRDTQPQHF
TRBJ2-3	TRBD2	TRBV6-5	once	TGTGCCAGCAGTTACTCCTTAGCGGGAGAGGGAGATACGCAGTATTTT	CASSYSLAGEGDTQYF
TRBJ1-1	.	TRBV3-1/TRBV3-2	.	TGTGCCAGCAGCCAAGGCGGGAGAACTGAAGCTTTCTTT	CASSQGGRTEAFF
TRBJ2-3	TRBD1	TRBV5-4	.	TGTGCCAGCTCCGACAGGGGGCGCTTGGGCACAGATACGCAGTATTTT	CASSDRGRLGTDTQYF
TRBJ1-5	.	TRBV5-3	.	TGTGCCAGAAGCTCGACAGTTAATAGCAATCAGCCCCAGCATTTT	CARSSTVNSNQPQHF
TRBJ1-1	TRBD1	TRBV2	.	TGTGCCAGCACGGGACAGGGAATACTCAACACTGAAGCTTTCTTT	CASTGQGILNTEAFF
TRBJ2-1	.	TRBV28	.	TGTGCCAGCAGTCACCGAGGGACAGCCAGCGGGAGCTCCTACAATGAGCAGTTCTTC	CASSHRGTASGSSYNEQFF
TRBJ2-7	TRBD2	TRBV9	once	TGTGCCAGCAGCCCGCGAGCCTCTAGCGGGAGGGTGTACGAGCAGTACTTC	CASSPRASSGRVYEQYF
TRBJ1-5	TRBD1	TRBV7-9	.	TGTGCCAGCAGCTTAGGGACAGGGAGGCATCAGCCCCAGCATTTT	CASSLGTGRHQPQHF
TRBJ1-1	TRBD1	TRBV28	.	TGTGCCAGCAGTTTACTCCGCCTGGGACAGACTGAAGCTTTCTTT	CASSLLRLGQTEAFF
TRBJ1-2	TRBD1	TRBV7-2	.	TGTGCCAGCAGCGAGGACAGGGGGACCTATGGCTACACCTTC	CASSEDRGTYGYTF
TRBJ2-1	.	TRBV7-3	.	TGTGCCAGCTATCGAGCAGGGCTCCCCTACAATGAGCAGTTCTTC	CASYRAGLPYNEQFF
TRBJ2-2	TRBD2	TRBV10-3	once	TGTGCCATCGGGACTAGCGGGAGTGACGGGGAGCTGTTTTTT	CAIGTSGSDGELFF
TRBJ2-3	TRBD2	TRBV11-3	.	TGTGCCAGCAGCTCACCGGGACTAGCGGGTGACGATACGCAGTATTTT	CASSSPGLAGDDTQYF
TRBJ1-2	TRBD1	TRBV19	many	TGTGCCAGTAGTCCTATCAGGGGGCAGGGCTATGGCTACACCTTC	CASSPIRGQGYGYTF
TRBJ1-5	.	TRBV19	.	TGTGCCAGTAGCCCGACCCCAGAAGGGGTACAGCCCCAGCATTTT	CASSPTPEGVQPQHF
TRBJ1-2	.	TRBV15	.	TGTGCCACCAGCAGAGGGGCAGCCCGGGGTGGCTACACCTTC	CATSRGAARGGYTF
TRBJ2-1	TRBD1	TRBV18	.	TGTGCCAGCTCACCTCTGGACAGGGTCGATGAGCAGTTCTTC	CASSPLDRVDEQFF
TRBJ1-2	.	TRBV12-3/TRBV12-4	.	TGTGCCAGCAGTTTGGTCAGCTATGGCTACACCTTC	CASSLVSYGYTF
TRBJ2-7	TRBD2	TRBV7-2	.	TGTGCCAGCAGCTCCGGGACTAGCGGGAGGTTTCGGAGCTCCTACGAGCAGTACTTC	CASSSGTSGRFRSSYEQYF
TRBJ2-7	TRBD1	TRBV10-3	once	TGTGCCACCGCCGACAGGGAGTACGAGCAGTACTTC	CATADREYEQYF
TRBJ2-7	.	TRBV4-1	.	TGCGCCAGCAGCCCCCCCCGTACGGACTCCGAGCAGTACTTC	CASSPPRTDSEQYF